The T cell receptor beta chain under discussion was sequenced for a study of T-cell memory formation after mild COVID-19. With constant-segment primers, 5'RACE yielded cDNA libraries of TCR alpha and TCR beta that carried sample barcodes and UMIs. TCRdb recomputed calls from the 5' RACE reads with MiXCR, one row per CDR3 protein. The sample holds 290,000 or so distinct CDR3 sequences, approximately 19% seen once. Trimming shortened V by 5 bases and J by 5 bases, and 9 bases separated the two germline ends. This CDR3 is 11 amino acids long. The germline V gene has CDR1 SQVTM and CDR2 ANQGSEA. The chain couples TRBV29-1 to TRBJ1-1, with D possibly being TRBD1 (5 bases). Sequencing was performed on PBMCs or a T cell subset sorted from them (not recorded which). The source is a man aged 18 to 29 who had mild COVID-19 (a few samples of this study predate the infection). Cell type and time point are not known. The CDR3 here is CSVFAGTEAFF. DNA for the CDR3: TGCAGCGTTTTCGCAGGGACTGAAGCTTTCTTT.